This entry lists 31 T cell receptor beta chains sequenced from one sample in a study of control samples from healthy donors and cancer patients. Generated by immunoSEQ multiplex PCR, the TCRdb table keeps only in-frame clones and is missing some. The data contain about 150,000 clones, around 90% of them singletons. The specimen sequenced was blood. The source is a woman aged 40 to 55 in good health.

The chain uses TRBV3-1 (or the pseudogene TRBV3-2) and TRBJ1-2; a weak D match, TRBD1 (5 bases). Trimming removed 3 bases at V and 8 bases at J, with 13 bases between. From germline, CDR1 is LGHDT and CDR2 YNNKEL (reference sequence). The CDR3 runs 13 residues. CDR3 residues: CASSHRQFFGYTF. In DNA form, the CDR3 reads TGTGCCAGCAGCCATAGACAGTTCTTCGGCTACACCTTC.

As concerns this clone: Its ends do not fully match the called genes, so a read error is possible. This chain uses TRBV7-9 with TRBJ2-1, with D possibly being TRBD1 (7 bases). The CDR3 contains 12 residues. Germline CDR1 reads SEHNR; CDR2 reads FQNEAQ (reference sequence). The CDR3 is CASSQGERDSLF. CDR3 DNA sequence: TGTGCCAGCAGCCAGGGGGAGAGGGACTCGCTCTTC.

This clone was seen a single time. The chain employs TRBV5-8 and TRBJ1-1, with a tentative D call TRBD1 (6 bases). There are 15 residues in the CDR3. V dropped 2 bases and J dropped 1 base, with 12 bases sitting between them. In germline, CDR1 is SGHTS, CDR2 YDEGEE. This chain's CDR3 is CASSFKIGGNTEAFF. In DNA form, the CDR3 reads TGTGCCAGCAGCTTCAAAATAGGGGGGAACACTGAAGCTTTCTTT.

The chain joins TRBV5-1 to TRBJ1-3, with D possibly matching TRBD1 (6 bases). There are 15 residues in the CDR3. V was clipped by 4 bases and J by 4 bases, with 15 bases between them. Germline CDR1 and CDR2: SGHRS and YFSETQ. CDR3 amino acids: CASSPTGALGNTIYF. DNA of the CDR3: TGCGCCAGCAGCCCGACGGGGGCGCTGGGAAACACCATATATTTT.

The rearrangement uses TRBV5-5 and TRBJ2-3; D not certain. Per the germline V gene, CDR1 is SGHKS and CDR2 is YYEKEE (reference sequence). CDR3 length: 14 residues. V gave up 5 bases and J gave up 2 bases, with 12 bases separating them. As DNA, the CDR3 is TGTGCCAGCAGTCTCCCACCAAACACAGATACGCAGTATTTT. Amino acids: CASSLPPNTDTQYF.

The chain is built from TRBV7-9 and TRBJ2-3; 9 bases match TRBD2. The CDR3 contains 16 residues. In germline, CDR1 is SEHNR, CDR2 FQNEAQ (reference sequence). Trimming took 7 bases from V and 2 from J; bases not matched to a gene: 10. This CDR3 is CASTIKRGDHTDTQYF. In DNA, the CDR3 is TGTGCCAGCACCATTAAGCGGGGGGACCACACAGATACGCAGTATTTT.

The chain combines TRBV7-2 with TRBJ1-6, with D maybe TRBD1 (6 bases). The CDR3 is 15 amino acids. CDR1 and CDR2 (germline): SGHTA, FQGNSA. The V gene lost 5 bases and the J gene lost 5 bases, with 13 bases spanning the gap. In DNA, the CDR3 is TGTGCCAGCAGCGCCCAGGGGTCGAATAATTCACCCCTCCACTTT. Translating gives CASSAQGSNNSPLHF.

The CDR3 nucleotides read TGTGCCAGCAGCCTTGGACAGGGCGAAGCTTTCTTT. As protein: CASSLGQGEAFF. The chain has TRBV5-4 and TRBJ1-1; 8 positions agree with TRBD1. From germline, CDR1 is SGHNT and CDR2 YYREEE (reference sequence). Losses at the gene ends were 4 bases for V and 8 bases for J; bases not matched to a gene: 4. The CDR3 contains 12 residues.

This chain connects TRBV24-1 to TRBJ2-3, with D possibly TRBD2 on 6 matching bases. Per the germline V gene, CDR1 is KGHDR and CDR2 is SFDVKD. CDR3 length equals 15 residues. V was shortened by 2 bases and J by 2 bases, with 10 bases between the two germline ends. The CDR3 here is CATSDSSVLTDTQYF. The CDR3 DNA reads TGTGCCACCAGTGATTCTAGCGTCCTCACAGATACGCAGTATTTT.

The chain employs TRBV7-8 and TRBJ2-1, with D perhaps being TRBD1 or TRBD2 (5 bases each). Trimming took off 5 bases at V and 4 bases at J, with 21 bases between the two ends. This CDR3 is 17 amino acids long. Germline assignment: CDR1 SGHVS and CDR2 FQNEAQ. Here the CDR3 reads CASSRARDFGAYNEQFF. As DNA, the CDR3 is TGTGCCAGCAGCCGTGCCCGGGATTTCGGGGCGTACAATGAGCAGTTCTTC.

Only a few counts were recorded for this clone. CDR3 residues: CARAGQGGTEAFF. In nucleotides, the CDR3 is TGTGCCAGGGCTGGACAGGGTGGGACTGAAGCTTTCTTT. This rearrangement joins TRBV2 to TRBJ1-1; 8 nucleotides match TRBD1. The CDR3 covers 13 residues. The V and J ends lost 9 bases and 5 bases, in that order; junction bases with no gene match: 8. Germline V CDR1 and CDR2: SNHLY, FYNNEI.

The V and J genes are TRBV2 and TRBJ2-5; 9 bases fit TRBD1. The CDR3 length is 17 residues. CDR1 is SNHLY, CDR2 FYNNEI, per germline. The junction had 13 bases not matched to a gene; V was cut back by 6 bases and J by 2 bases. CDR3 loop: CASRLDRGGNQQETQYF. In DNA form, the CDR3 reads TGTGCCAGCAGGCTGGACAGGGGTGGGAACCAACAAGAGACCCAGTACTTC.

The chain uses TRBV19 and TRBJ1-2; tentatively, D is TRBD1 (5 bases). Deletions cut 8 bases from V and 3 bases from J, with 13 bases between. Germline V gene data show CDR1 as LNHDA and CDR2 as SQIVND (reference sequence). The CDR3 totals 13 residues. The CDR3 protein is CASSPTVYYGYTF. As DNA, the CDR3 is TGTGCCAGTTCTCCGACAGTGTACTATGGCTACACCTTC.

This chain uses TRBV15 with TRBJ1-5; D is ambiguous. The germline V and J ends were trimmed by 0 bases and 6 bases, with 6 bases remaining between them. From germline, CDR1 is LNHNV and CDR2 YYDKDF (reference sequence). The CDR3 is made up of 13 amino acids. CDR3 in DNA: TGTGCCACCAGCAGAGATCCGAGTCAGCCCCAGCATTTT. Its protein is CATSRDPSQPQHF.

This sequence joins TRBV24-1 and TRBJ1-4; D remains ambiguous. V shed 3 bases and J shed 2 bases, with 15 bases lying between them. This CDR3 is built from 17 residues. CDR1 and CDR2 from the germline V gene are KGHDR and SFDVKD. In nucleotides, the CDR3 is TGTGCCACCAGTGATCCCGGGAGCTTCGATACTAATGAAAAACTGTTTTTT. Translated: CATSDPGSFDTNEKLFF.

CDR3 loop: CASSPFREYTEAFF. Written as DNA, the CDR3 is TGTGCCAGTAGCCCGTTCCGGGAATACACTGAAGCTTTCTTT. The chain combines TRBV19 with TRBJ1-1; D uncertain. Trimming shortened V by 6 bases and J by 3 bases, and 14 bases separated the two germline ends. The CDR3 sequence is 14 residues long. The germline V gene encodes CDR1 LNHDA and CDR2 SQIVND (reference sequence).

J is TRBJ2-5 and V is TRBV7-9; 9 bases match TRBD1. The CDR3 is 15 residues long. After removal of 5 bases from V and 4 bases from J, the junction contained 8 bases not matched to a gene. Germline V lookup: CDR1 SEHNR, CDR2 FQNEAQ (reference sequence). Written as DNA, the CDR3 is TGTGCCAGCAGCCCAACCGGGACAGGGAGAGAGACCCAGTACTTC. This encodes CASSPTGTGRETQYF. The full variable domain, its missing parts supplied by reference TRBV7-9 and TRBJ2-5, is DTGVSQNPRHKITKRGQNVTFRCDPISEHNRLYWYRQTLGQGPEFLTYFQNEAQLEKSRLLSDRFSAERPKGSFSTLEIQRTEQGDSAMYLCASSPTGTGRETQYFGPGTRLLVL.

The genes are TRBV19 and TRBJ2-5, with D possibly being TRBD1 or TRBD2 (5 bases each). CDR3 length: 17 residues. With 3 bases removed from V and 0 bases from J, the gap between germline ends came to 17 bases. CDR1 and CDR2 (germline): LNHDA, SQIVND (reference sequence). The CDR3 DNA follows: TGTGCCAGTAGTATTAGCCGTTATGGGGGATACCAAGAGACCCAGTACTTC. Its translation is CASSISRYGGYQETQYF.

The chain employs TRBV10-2 and TRBJ2-7; 7 bases fit TRBD2. The CDR3 loop spans 13 amino acids. Germline trimming cut 10 bases from V and 1 base from J; bases unmatched to any gene: 7. Germline CDR1 WSHSY, CDR2 SAAADI. CDR3 sequence: CATRLAGSYEQYF. CDR3 nucleotide sequence: TGCGCCACCCGACTAGCAGGTTCCTACGAGCAGTACTTC.

The chain couples TRBV21-1 to TRBJ2-2; TRBD2, as called in the table, went unchecked against the DNA. TRBV21-1 is a documented pseudogene. This CDR3 has 13 amino acids. The CDR3 sequence: CASSKGGFGELFF. The CDR3 nucleotides read TGTGCCAGCAGCAAAGGAGGATTCGGGGAGCTGTTTTTT.

In this sample, this clone turned up a few times. This chain connects TRBV12-3 or TRBV12-4 to TRBJ1-1; D is unclear. The V and J ends lost 4 bases and 5 bases respectively, with 11 bases between them. The CDR3 sequence is 13 residues long. The CDR3 here is CASSSISGTEAFF. CDR3 nucleotide sequence: TGTGCCAGCAGTTCAATTTCGGGGACTGAAGCTTTCTTT.

The chain joins TRBV5-1 to TRBJ1-1; D uncertain. Trimming pared 4 bases from V and 1 base from J, leaving 8 bases between. Germline CDR1 is SGHRS and CDR2 is YFSETQ. CDR3 length equals 13 residues. For the CDR3, the DNA is TGCGCCAGCAGCACCAGAGCGAACACTGAAGCTTTCTTT. This codes for CASSTRANTEAFF.

Of note for this clone: The junction does not match germline at one end; this may be a read error. This rearrangement joins TRBV5-1 to TRBJ2-3; D possibly corresponds to TRBD2 (5 bases). The V gene's germline CDR1 is SGHRS and CDR2 YFSETQ. CDR3 length: 15 amino acids. This chain's CDR3 is CASSDPTPSKDTQYF. The CDR3 bases are TGCGCCAGCAGCGATCCAACCCCTAGCAAAGATACGCAGTATTTT.

A single count supports this clone. The CDR3 here is CASSPRLAGTYNEQFF. CDR3 DNA: TGTGCCAGCAGCCCCCGACTAGCGGGGACCTACAATGAGCAGTTCTTC. J is TRBJ2-1 and V is TRBV7-3; 11 nucleotides agree with TRBD2. V dropped 5 bases and J dropped 2; count of bases not matched to a gene: 5. CDR1 is SGHTA and CDR2 is FQGTGA in the germline V gene. The CDR3 spans 16 residues.

The rearrangement links TRBV6-1 to TRBJ1-5; D gene unclear. There are 13 residues in the CDR3. The V gene's germline CDR1 is MNHNS and CDR2 SASEGT. V was clipped by 2 bases and J by 7 bases, with 9 bases between them. The DNA of the CDR3 is TGTGCCAGCAGTGAACAATCTGGCCAGCCCCAGCATTTT. This gives the protein CASSEQSGQPQHF.

The rearrangement joins TRBV5-5 to TRBJ2-5; unclear D gene. The CDR3 runs to 15 residues. From germline, CDR1 is SGHKS and CDR2 YYEKEE (reference sequence). V lost 0 bases and J 2 bases, leaving 11 bases between the germline ends. CDR3 amino acids: CASSLVVHLQETQYF. The DNA of the CDR3 is TGTGCCAGCAGCTTGGTAGTACACCTACAAGAGACCCAGTACTTC.

The rearrangement joins TRBV9 to TRBJ1-4; D gene unclear. V was pared by 2 bases and J by 4 bases, with 6 bases between. Germline CDR1 SGDLS, CDR2 YYNGEE. CDR3 size: 13 residues. DNA for the CDR3: TGTGCCAGCAGCGTCGGGAGTAATGAAAAACTGTTTTTT. Protein: CASSVGSNEKLFF.

V usage is TRBV5-6 and J usage is TRBJ2-7, with 9 nucleotides matching TRBD1. This CDR3 is built from 14 residues. Trimming cost V 0 bases and J 2 bases; bases outside gene matches: 0. The germline CDR1 and CDR2 sequences are SGHDT and YYEEEE. This CDR3 is CASSLGQGAYEQYF. The CDR3 region has the DNA TGTGCCAGCAGCTTGGGACAGGGGGCCTACGAGCAGTACTTC. Looking up the rest from reference TRBV5-6 and TRBJ2-7 gives the full variable domain: DAGVTQSPTHLIKTRGQQVTLRCSPKSGHDTVSWYQQALGQGPQFIFQYYEEEERQRGNFPDRFSGHQFPNYSSELNVNALLLGDSALYLCASSLGQGAYEQYFGPGTRLTVT.

CDR3 in DNA: TGTGCCAGCATCCGGGCTGGGACCACCGGGGAGCTGTTTTTT. Translating it yields CASIRAGTTGELFF. The chain combines TRBV2 with TRBJ2-2; D tentatively reads TRBD1 or TRBD2 (5 bases each). CDR1 and CDR2 from the germline V gene are SNHLY and FYNNEI. The CDR3 covers 14 residues. V was cut by 7 bases and J by 4 bases, with 13 bases left in between.

The gene calls are TRBV27 and TRBJ1-5; TRBD1 matches at 12 bases. Trimming at V came to 5 bases and at J to 7 bases, leaving 6 bases not matched to a gene. The germline V gene has CDR1 MNHEY and CDR2 SMNVEV (reference sequence). CDR3 length: 15 amino acids. For the CDR3, the DNA is TGTGCCAGCAGTCCCGGGACAGGGGGCGGACAGCCCCAGCATTTT. Its protein is CASSPGTGGGQPQHF.

The V gene is TRBV7-8, the J gene TRBJ1-6; no clear D gene. V lost 4 bases and J lost 5, with 6 bases in between. Germline CDR1 is SGHVS and CDR2 is FQNEAQ. The CDR3 has 13 residues. The CDR3 loop is CASSSFDNSPLHF. Written as DNA, the CDR3 is TGTGCCAGCAGCTCGTTTGATAATTCACCCCTCCACTTT.